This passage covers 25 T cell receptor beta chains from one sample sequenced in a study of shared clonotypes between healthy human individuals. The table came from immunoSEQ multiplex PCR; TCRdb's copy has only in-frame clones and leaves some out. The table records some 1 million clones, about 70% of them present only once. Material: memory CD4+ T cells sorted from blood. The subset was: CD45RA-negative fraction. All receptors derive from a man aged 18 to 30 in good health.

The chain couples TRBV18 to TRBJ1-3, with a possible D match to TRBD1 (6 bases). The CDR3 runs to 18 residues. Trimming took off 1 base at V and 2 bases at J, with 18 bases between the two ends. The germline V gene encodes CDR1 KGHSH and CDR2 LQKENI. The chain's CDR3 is CASSPLPGHGKAGNTIYF. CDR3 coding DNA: TGTGCCAGCTCACCACTTCCGGGACACGGAAAGGCTGGAAACACCATATATTTT. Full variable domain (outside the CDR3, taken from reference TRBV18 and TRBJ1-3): NAGVMQNPRHLVRRRGQEARLRCSPMKGHSHVYWYRQLPEEGLKFMVYLQKENIIDESGMPKERFSAEFPKEGPSILRIQQVVRGDSAAYFCASSPLPGHGKAGNTIYFGEGSWLTVV.

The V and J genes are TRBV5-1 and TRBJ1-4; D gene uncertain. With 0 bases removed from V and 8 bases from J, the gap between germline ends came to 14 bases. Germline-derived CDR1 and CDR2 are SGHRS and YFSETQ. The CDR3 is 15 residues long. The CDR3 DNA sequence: TGCGCCAGCAGCTTGGCAGATGCGGGCGTGGAAAAACTGTTTTTT. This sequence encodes CASSLADAGVEKLFF. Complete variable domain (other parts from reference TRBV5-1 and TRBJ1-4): KAGVTQTPRYLIKTRGQQVTLSCSPISGHRSVSWYQQTPGQGLQFLFEYFSETQRNKGNFPGRFSGRQFSNSRSEMNVSTLELGDSALYLCASSLADAGVEKLFFGSGTQLSVL.

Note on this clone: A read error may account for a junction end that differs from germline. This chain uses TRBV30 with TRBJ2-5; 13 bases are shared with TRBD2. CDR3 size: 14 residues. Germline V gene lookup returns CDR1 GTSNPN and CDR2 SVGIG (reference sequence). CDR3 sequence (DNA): TGTGCCTGGAGTGCACTAGCGGGGGGGGAGAGCCAGTACTTC. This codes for CAWSALAGGESQYF.

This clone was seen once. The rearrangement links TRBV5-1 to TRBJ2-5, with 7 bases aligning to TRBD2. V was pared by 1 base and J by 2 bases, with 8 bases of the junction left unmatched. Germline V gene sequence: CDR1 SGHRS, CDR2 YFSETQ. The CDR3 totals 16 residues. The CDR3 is CASSLTSSRGQETQYF. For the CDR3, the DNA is TGCGCCAGCAGCTTGACTTCTTCGCGGGGGCAAGAGACCCAGTACTTC.

CDR3 in amino acids: CASSLLRALHEQYF. In DNA form, the CDR3 reads TGTGCCAGCAGTTTACTAAGGGCTCTCCACGAGCAGTACTTC. The chain has TRBV27 and TRBJ2-7; no reliable D call. Germline V gene data show CDR1 as MNHEY and CDR2 as SMNVEV (reference sequence). Deletions cut 2 bases from V and 5 bases from J, with 13 bases between. The CDR3 has 14 amino acids.

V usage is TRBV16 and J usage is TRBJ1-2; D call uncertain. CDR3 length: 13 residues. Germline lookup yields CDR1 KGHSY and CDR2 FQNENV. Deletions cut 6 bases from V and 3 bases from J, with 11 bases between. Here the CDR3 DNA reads TGTGCCAGCAGTCAAGGGAACGACTATGGCTACACCTTC. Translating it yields CASSQGNDYGYTF.

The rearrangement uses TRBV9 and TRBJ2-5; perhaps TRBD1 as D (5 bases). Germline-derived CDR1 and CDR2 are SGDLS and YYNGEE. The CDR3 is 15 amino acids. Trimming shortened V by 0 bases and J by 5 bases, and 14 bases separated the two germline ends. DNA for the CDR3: TGTGCCAGCAGCGTAGGAGACAGCTACGGGGAGACCCAGTACTTC. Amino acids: CASSVGDSYGETQYF. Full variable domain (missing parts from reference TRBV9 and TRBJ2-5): DSGVTQTPKHLITATGQRVTLRCSPRSGDLSVYWYQQSLDQGLQFLIQYYNGEERAKGNILERFSAQQFPDLHSELNLSSLELGDSALYFCASSVGDSYGETQYFGPGTRLLVL.

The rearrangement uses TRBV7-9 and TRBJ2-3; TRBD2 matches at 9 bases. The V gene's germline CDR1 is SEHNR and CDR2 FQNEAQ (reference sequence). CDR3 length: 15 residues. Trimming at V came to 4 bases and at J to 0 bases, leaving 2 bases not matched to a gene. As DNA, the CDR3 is TGTGCCAGCAGCTCTAGCGGGGTTAGCACAGATACGCAGTATTTT. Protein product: CASSSSGVSTDTQYF.

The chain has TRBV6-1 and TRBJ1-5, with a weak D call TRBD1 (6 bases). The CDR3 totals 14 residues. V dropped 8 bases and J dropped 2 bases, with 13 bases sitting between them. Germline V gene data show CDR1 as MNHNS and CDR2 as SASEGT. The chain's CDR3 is CASHRVEGNQPQHF. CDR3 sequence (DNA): TGTGCCAGCCACAGGGTAGAGGGCAATCAGCCCCAGCATTTT.

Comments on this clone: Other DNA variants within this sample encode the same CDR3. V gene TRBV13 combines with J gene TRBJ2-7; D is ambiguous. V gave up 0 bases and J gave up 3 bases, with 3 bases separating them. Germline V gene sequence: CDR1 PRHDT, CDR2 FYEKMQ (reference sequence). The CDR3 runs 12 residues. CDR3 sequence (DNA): TGTGCCAGCAGCTTAGGTGGCTACGAGCAGTACTTC. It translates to CASSLGGYEQYF.

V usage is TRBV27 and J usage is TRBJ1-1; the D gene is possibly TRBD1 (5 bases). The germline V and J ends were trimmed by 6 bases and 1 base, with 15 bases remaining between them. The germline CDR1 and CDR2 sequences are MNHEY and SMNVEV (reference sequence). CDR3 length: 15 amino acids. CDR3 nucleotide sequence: TGTGCCAGCAGCCCAAGGGCCAGGGCGAACACTGAAGCTTTCTTT. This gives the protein CASSPRARANTEAFF.

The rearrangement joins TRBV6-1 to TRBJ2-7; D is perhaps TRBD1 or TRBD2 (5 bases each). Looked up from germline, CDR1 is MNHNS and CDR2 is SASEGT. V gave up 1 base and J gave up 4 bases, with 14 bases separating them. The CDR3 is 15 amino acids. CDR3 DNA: TGTGCCAGCAGTGAAGGGGGGATAGGTGCGTACGAGCAGTACTTC. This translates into CASSEGGIGAYEQYF.

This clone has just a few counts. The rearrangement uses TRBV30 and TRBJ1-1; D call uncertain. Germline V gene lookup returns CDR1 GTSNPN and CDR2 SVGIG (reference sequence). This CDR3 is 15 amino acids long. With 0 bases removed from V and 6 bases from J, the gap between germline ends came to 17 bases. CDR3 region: CAWSVVSGRSSEAFF. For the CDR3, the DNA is TGTGCCTGGAGTGTGGTCAGTGGTAGATCCTCTGAAGCTTTCTTT.

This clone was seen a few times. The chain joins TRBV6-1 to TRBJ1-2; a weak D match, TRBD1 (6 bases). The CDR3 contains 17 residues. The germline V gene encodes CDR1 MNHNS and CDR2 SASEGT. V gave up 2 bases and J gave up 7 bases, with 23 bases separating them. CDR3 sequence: CASSEKSGGGHQGGYTF. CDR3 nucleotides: TGTGCCAGCAGTGAAAAGTCGGGCGGGGGGCATCAGGGTGGCTACACCTTC.

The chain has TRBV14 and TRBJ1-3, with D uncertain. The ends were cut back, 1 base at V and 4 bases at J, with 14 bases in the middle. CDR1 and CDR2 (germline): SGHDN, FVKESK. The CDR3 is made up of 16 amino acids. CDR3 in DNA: TGTGCCAGCAGCCAAGTTGCTTCGGCGAGAGGAAACACCATATATTTT. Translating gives CASSQVASARGNTIYF.

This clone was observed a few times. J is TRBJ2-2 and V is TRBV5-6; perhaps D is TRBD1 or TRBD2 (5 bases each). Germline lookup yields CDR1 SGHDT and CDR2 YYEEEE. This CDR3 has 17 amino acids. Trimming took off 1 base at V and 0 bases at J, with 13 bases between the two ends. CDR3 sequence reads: CASSLSGWGTNTGELFF. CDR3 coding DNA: TGTGCCAGCAGCTTGTCGGGTTGGGGGACGAACACCGGGGAGCTGTTTTTT.

For the CDR3, the DNA is TGTGCCAGCAGCTACAGAGGTAGCAATCAGCCCCAGCATTTT. This gives the protein CASSYRGSNQPQHF. The chain has TRBV7-2 and TRBJ1-5; D is undetermined. The CDR3 is made up of 14 amino acids. Germline V gene sequence: CDR1 SGHTA, CDR2 FQGNSA. Trimming removed 4 bases at V and 0 bases at J, with 7 bases between. Looking up the rest from reference TRBV7-2 and TRBJ1-5 gives the full variable domain: GAGVSQSPSNKVTEKGKDVELRCDPISGHTALYWYRQSLGQGLEFLIYFQGNSAPDKSGLPSDRFSAERTGGSVSTLTIQRTQQEDSAVYLCASSYRGSNQPQHFGDGTRLSIL.

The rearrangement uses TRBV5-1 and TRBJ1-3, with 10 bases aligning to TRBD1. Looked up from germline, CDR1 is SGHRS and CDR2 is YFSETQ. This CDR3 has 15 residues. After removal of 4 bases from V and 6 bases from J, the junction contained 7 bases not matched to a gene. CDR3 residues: CASSLAGTGVNTIYF. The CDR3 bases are TGCGCCAGCAGCCTCGCCGGGACAGGGGTAAACACCATATATTTT.

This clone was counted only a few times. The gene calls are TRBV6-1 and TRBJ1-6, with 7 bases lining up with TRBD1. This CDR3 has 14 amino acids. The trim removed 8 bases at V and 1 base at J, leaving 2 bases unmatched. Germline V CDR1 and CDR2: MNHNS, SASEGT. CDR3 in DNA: TGTGCCAGCGGACAGGCTTCCTATAATTCACCCCTCCACTTT. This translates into CASGQASYNSPLHF.

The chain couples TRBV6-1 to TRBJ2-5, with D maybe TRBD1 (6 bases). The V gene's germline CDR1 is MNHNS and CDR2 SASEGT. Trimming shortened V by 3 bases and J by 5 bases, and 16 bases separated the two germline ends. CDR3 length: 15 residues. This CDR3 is CASSDNQGRGETQYF. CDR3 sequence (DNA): TGTGCCAGCAGTGATAATCAGGGGCGCGGGGAGACCCAGTACTTC.

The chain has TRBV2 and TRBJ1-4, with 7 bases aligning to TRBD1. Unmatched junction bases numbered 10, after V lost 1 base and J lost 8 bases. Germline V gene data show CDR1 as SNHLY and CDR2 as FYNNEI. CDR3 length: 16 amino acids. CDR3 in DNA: TGTGCCAGCAGTGAAGGGGGACAGTCAATAGGAGAAAAACTGTTTTTT. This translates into CASSEGGQSIGEKLFF.

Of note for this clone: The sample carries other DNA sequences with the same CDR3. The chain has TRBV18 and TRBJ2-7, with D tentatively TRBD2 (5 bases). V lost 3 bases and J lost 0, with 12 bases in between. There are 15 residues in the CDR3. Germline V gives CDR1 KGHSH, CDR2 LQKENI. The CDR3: CASSPSGSSSYEQYF. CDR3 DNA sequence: TGTGCCAGCTCACCCTCGGGGAGCAGCTCCTACGAGCAGTACTTC.

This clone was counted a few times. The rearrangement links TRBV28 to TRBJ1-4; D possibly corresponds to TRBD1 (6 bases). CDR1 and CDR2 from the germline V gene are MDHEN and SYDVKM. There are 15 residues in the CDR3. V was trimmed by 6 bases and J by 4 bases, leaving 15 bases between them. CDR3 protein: CASRLRRGFNEKLFF. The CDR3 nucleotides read TGTGCCAGCAGGCTGCGCAGGGGATTTAATGAAAAACTGTTTTTT.

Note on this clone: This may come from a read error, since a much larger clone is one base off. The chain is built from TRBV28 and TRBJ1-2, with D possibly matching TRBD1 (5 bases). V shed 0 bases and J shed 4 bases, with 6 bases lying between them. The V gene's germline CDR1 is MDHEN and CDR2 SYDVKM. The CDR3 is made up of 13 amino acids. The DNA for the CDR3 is TGTGCCAGCAGTTTATGGGGACCCTATGGCTACACCTTC. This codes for CASSLWGPYGYTF.

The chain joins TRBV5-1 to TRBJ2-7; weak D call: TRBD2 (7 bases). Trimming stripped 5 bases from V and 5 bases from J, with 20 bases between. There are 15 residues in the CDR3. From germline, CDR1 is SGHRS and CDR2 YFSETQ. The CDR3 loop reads CASRMEPGGVDEQYF. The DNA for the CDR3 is TGCGCCAGCAGGATGGAACCGGGGGGCGTCGACGAGCAGTACTTC.